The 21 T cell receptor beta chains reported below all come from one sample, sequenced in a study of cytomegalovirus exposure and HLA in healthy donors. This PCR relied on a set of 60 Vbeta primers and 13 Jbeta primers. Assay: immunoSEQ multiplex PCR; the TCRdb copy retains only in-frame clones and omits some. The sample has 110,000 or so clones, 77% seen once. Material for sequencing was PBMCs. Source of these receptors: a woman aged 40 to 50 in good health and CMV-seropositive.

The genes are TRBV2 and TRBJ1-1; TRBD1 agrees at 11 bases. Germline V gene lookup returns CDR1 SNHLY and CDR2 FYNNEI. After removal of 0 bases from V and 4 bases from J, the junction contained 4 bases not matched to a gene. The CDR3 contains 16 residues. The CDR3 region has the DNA TGTGCCAGCAGTGAAGCCGCCGGGACAGGGGGCACTGAAGCTTTCTTT. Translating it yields CASSEAAGTGGTEAFF.

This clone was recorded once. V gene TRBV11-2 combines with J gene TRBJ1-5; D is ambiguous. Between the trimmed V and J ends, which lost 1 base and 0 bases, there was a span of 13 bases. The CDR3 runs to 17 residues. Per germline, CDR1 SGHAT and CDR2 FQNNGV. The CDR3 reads CASSLGGIRDSNQPQHF. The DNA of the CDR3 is TGTGCCAGCAGCTTAGGAGGGATAAGAGATAGCAATCAGCCCCAGCATTTT.

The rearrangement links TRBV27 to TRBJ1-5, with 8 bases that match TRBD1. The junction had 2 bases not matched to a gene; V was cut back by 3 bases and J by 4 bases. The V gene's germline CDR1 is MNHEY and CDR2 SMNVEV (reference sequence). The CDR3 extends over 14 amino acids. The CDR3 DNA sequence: TGTGCCAGCAGTTTGGACAGGGCGAATCAGCCCCAGCATTTT. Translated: CASSLDRANQPQHF.

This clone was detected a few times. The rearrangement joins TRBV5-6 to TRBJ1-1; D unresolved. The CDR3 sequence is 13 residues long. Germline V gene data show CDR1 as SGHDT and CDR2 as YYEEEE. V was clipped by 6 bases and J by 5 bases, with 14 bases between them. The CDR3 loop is CASIRQPQTEAFF. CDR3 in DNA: TGTGCCAGCATCCGACAACCGCAAACTGAAGCTTTCTTT.

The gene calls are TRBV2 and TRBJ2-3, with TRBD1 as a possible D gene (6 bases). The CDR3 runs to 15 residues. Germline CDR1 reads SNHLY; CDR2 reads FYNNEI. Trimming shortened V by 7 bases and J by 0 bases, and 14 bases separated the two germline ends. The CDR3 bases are TGTGCCAGCAAGTTGACAGGAACAAGCACAGATACGCAGTATTTT. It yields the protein CASKLTGTSTDTQYF.

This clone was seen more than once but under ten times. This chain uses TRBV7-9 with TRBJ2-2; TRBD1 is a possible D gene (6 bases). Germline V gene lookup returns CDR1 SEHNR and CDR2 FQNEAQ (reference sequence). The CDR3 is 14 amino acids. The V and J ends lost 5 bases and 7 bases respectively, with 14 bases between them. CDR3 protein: CASSEDSFHGELFF. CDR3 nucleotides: TGTGCCAGCAGCGAGGACAGTTTCCACGGGGAGCTGTTTTTT.

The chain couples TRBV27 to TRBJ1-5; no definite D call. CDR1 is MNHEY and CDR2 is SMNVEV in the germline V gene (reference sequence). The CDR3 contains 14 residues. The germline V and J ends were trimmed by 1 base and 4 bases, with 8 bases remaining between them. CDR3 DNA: TGTGCCAGCAGTTTATTTTCCGGGAATCAGCCCCAGCATTTT. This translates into CASSLFSGNQPQHF.

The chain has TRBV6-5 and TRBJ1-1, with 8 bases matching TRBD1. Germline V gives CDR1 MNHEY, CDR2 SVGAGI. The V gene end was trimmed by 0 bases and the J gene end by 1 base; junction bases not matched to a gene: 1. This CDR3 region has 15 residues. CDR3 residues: CASSYSQGGNTEAFF. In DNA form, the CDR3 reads TGTGCCAGCAGTTACTCACAGGGGGGGAACACTGAAGCTTTCTTT.

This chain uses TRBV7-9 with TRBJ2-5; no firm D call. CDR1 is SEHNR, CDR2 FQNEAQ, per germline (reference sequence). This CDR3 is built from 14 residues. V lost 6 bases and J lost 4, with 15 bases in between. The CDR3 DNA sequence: TGTGCCAGCAGTCCAAACCTGCCAGGAGAGACCCAGTACTTC. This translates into CASSPNLPGETQYF.

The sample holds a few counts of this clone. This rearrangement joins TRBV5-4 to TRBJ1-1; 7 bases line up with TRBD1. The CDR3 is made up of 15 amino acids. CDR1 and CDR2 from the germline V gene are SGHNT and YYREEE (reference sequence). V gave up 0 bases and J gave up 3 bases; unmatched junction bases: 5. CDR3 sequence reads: CASSLGGQRDTEAFF. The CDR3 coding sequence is TGTGCCAGCAGCTTGGGGGGACAGAGGGACACTGAAGCTTTCTTT.

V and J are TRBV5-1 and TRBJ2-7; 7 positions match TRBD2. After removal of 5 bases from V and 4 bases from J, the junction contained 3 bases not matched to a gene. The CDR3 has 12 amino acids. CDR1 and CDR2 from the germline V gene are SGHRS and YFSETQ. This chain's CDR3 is CASSTGGYEQYF. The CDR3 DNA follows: TGCGCCAGCAGTACGGGGGGATACGAGCAGTACTTC.

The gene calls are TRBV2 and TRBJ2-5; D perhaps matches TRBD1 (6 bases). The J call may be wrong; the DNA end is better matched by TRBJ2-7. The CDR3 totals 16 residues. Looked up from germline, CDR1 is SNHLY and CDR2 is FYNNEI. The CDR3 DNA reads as TGTGCCAGCAGCGACTCCCAGGGGTACTACGCCTACGAGCAGTACTTC. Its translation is CASSDSQGYYAYEQYF.

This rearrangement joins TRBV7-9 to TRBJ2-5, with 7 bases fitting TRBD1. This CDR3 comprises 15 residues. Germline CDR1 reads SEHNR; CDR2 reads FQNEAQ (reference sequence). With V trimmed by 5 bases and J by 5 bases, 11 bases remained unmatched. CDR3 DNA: TGTGCCAGCAGCACCCGACAGGGTATGAGGGAGACCCAGTACTTC. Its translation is CASSTRQGMRETQYF.

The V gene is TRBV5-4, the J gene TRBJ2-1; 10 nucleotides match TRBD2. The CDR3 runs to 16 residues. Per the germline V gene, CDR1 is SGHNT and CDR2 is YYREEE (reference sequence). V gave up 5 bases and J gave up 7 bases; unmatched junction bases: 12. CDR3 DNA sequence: TGTGCCAGCAGGCCCAGGGCTAGCGGGAGTGTTAATGAGCAGTTCTTC. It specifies CASRPRASGSVNEQFF.

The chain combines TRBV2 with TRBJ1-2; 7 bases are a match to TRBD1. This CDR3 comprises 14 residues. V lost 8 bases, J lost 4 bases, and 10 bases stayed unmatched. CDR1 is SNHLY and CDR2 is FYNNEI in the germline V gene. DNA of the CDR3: TGTGCCAGCGGGGATAGGGGGCCCGGCTATGGCTACACCTTC. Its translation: CASGDRGPGYGYTF.

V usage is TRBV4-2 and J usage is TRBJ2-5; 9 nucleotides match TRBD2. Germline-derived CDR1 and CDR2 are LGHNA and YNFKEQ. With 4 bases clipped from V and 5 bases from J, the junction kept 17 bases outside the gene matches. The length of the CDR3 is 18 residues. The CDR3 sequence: CASSRGGGGGRAGETQYF. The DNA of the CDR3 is TGTGCCAGCAGCCGAGGGGGGGGAGGCGGGAGGGCCGGGGAGACCCAGTACTTC.

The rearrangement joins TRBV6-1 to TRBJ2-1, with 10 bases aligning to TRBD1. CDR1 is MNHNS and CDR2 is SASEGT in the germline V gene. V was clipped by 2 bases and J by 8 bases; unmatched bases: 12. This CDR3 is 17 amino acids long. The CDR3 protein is CASSEPTGTGVRDEQFF. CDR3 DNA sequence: TGTGCCAGCAGTGAACCGACCGGGACAGGGGTGAGGGATGAGCAGTTCTTC.

Here the CDR3 DNA reads TGTGCCAGCAGCTTAAACCCCGGGACAGGGGGCGGGAAATATGGCTACACCTTC. Its translation is CASSLNPGTGGGKYGYTF. This sequence joins TRBV7-3 and TRBJ1-2; TRBD1 aligns across 12 bases. The CDR3 length is 18 residues. Germline V CDR1 and CDR2: SGHTA, FQGTGA. After removal of 1 base from V and 5 bases from J, the junction contained 11 bases not matched to a gene.

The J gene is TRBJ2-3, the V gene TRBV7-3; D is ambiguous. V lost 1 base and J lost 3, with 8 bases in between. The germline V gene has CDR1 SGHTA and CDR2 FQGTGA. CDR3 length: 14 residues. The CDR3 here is CASSLNGFTDTQYF. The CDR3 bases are TGTGCCAGCAGCTTAAACGGGTTTACAGATACGCAGTATTTT.

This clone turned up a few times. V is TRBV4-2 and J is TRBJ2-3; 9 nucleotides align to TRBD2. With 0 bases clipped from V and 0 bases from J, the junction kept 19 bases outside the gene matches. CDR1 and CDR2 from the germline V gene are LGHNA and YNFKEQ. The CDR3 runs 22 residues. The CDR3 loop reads CASSQEIPLAGRLSPSTDTQYF. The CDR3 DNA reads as TGTGCCAGCAGCCAAGAAATACCCCTAGCGGGGCGTCTTTCACCTAGCACAGATACGCAGTATTTT.

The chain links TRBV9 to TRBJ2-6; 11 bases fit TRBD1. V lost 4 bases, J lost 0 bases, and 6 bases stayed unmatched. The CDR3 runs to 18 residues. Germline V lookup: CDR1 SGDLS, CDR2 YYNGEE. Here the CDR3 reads CASSPRTGGFSGANVLTF. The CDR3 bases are TGTGCCAGCAGCCCCCGGACAGGGGGCTTCTCTGGGGCCAACGTCCTGACTTTC.